Included here is one T cell receptor beta chain sequence, with context. Its specificity is unknown. Germline CDR1 is SGHRS and CDR2 is YFSETQ. The V and J ends lost 4 bases and 6 bases respectively, with 15 bases between them. This CDR3 comprises 14 residues. Only in-frame clones appear in the TCRdb table, and some are missing; sequencing was by immunoSEQ multiplex PCR. Of over 60,000 clones in the sample, around 90% were seen once. The source of the sample is a study of OX40 agonist ivuxolimab in advanced cancers. In the study overall: Hepatocellular carcinoma, melanoma, renal cell or head and neck cancer affected the dose-escalation patients. Partial response was recorded in three patients: one hepatocellular carcinoma and two cutaneous melanoma cases.

Study results and caveats: Among T cells, CD8+ cells averaged more expanded clones than CD4+ cells.

The sequenced sample was CD4+ or CD8+ T cells sorted from blood, obtained in a trial of the OX40 agonist ivuxolimab. The source is an adult with an advanced solid tumor such as melanoma, head and neck, liver or kidney cancer. V gene TRBV5-1 combines with J gene TRBJ2-3; TRBD2 might be the D (6 bases). Written as DNA, the CDR3 is TGCGCCAGCAGCAGCATGGCGACTAGGGATACGCAGTATTTT. Translating gives CASSSMATRDTQYF.